This T cell receptor (beta chain) was obtained from a study of shared clonotypes between healthy human individuals. Donors, without exception, were Caucasian adults residing in Nashville, Tennessee. The V gene's germline CDR1 is SGHNT and CDR2 YYREEE (reference sequence). V was trimmed by 0 bases and J by 2 bases, leaving 6 bases between them. This CDR3 comprises 13 residues. Produced via immunoSEQ multiplex PCR; TCRdb's table is partial and in-frame only. Of 400,000 to 550,000 clones in the sample, about 80% were seen once. Sequenced: PBMCs. The sequence derives from a woman between 40 and 55 years old in good health. Some clones in this sample may be carry-over from other donors' samples. This chain joins TRBV5-4 and TRBJ2-7; no definite D call. CDR3 coding DNA: TGTGCCAGCAGCTTGGACACCACCTACGAGCAGTACTTC. Amino acid sequence: CASSLDTTYEQYF.